These 15 T cell receptor beta chains came from one sample sequenced in a study of cytomegalovirus exposure and HLA in healthy donors. PCR used 60 Vbeta primers and 13 Jbeta primers. Profiling relied on immunoSEQ multiplex PCR, and the TCRdb table lists in-frame clones only, not all of them. Seen here are some 160,000 clones, 70% to 80% observed once, and the top ten hold 1.5% to 1.9%. Sample: PBMCs. The receptors derive from a man between 35 and 55 years old in good health and CMV-seronegative.

The chain is built from TRBV14 and TRBJ1-1; unclear D gene. The CDR3 loop spans 13 amino acids. In germline, CDR1 is SGHDN, CDR2 FVKESK. V was shortened by 4 bases and J by 3 bases, with 9 bases between the two germline ends. The CDR3 loop reads CASSLAMDTEAFF. The CDR3 bases are TGTGCCAGCAGCCTAGCCATGGACACTGAAGCTTTCTTT.

The gene calls are TRBV30 and TRBJ2-2; D is possibly TRBD2 (5 bases). Germline CDR1 reads GTSNPN; CDR2 reads SVGIG (reference sequence). V shed 2 bases and J shed 3 bases, with 13 bases lying between them. The CDR3 totals 15 residues. DNA for the CDR3: TGTGCCTGGAGTACCCCCGGACTGTACACCGGGGAGCTGTTTTTT. The encoded protein is CAWSTPGLYTGELFF. Together with reference TRBV30 and TRBJ2-2, the CDR3 gives the full variable domain: SQTIHQWPATLVQPVGSPLSLECTVEGTSNPNLYWYRQAAGRGLQLLFYSVGIGQISSEVPQNLSASRPQDRQFILSSKKLLLSDSGFYLCAWSTPGLYTGELFFGEGSRLTVL.

This clone was found once. The chain carries TRBV29-1 and TRBJ1-1; D is perhaps TRBD1 (5 bases). The ends were cut back, 0 bases at V and 1 base at J, with 9 bases in the middle. The CDR3 spans 14 residues. Per the germline V gene, CDR1 is SQVTM and CDR2 is ANQGSEA. The CDR3 sequence is CSVEESGKNTEAFF. The CDR3 DNA reads TGCAGCGTTGAAGAGTCAGGGAAGAACACTGAAGCTTTCTTT.

V is TRBV4-1 and J is TRBJ2-1, with 11 positions matching TRBD2. The CDR3 totals 16 residues. Germline V CDR1 and CDR2: MGHRA, YSYEKL. The junction had 6 bases not matched to a gene; V was cut back by 0 bases and J by 8 bases. CDR3 amino acids: CASSQDSSGRRDEQFF. The CDR3 DNA reads TGCGCCAGCAGCCAAGACTCTAGCGGGAGGAGGGATGAGCAGTTCTTC.

The CDR3: CASTLSGGSYNEQFF. In nucleotides, the CDR3 is TGTGCCAGTACTCTTTCCGGGGGGTCCTACAATGAGCAGTTCTTC. The gene calls are TRBV25-1 and TRBJ2-1; 7 nucleotides line up with TRBD2. In germline, CDR1 is MGHDK, CDR2 SYGVNS. The CDR3 totals 15 residues. J gave up 1 base and V 9 bases, and 9 bases lay outside the gene matches.

This clone was seen more than once but under ten times. V gene TRBV6-6 combines with J gene TRBJ2-3; D is unclear. Deletions cut 0 bases from V and 0 bases from J, with 7 bases between. Per germline, CDR1 MNHNY and CDR2 SVGAGI (reference sequence). This CDR3 contains 15 residues. CDR3: CASSYSGHSTDTQYF. As DNA, the CDR3 is TGTGCCAGCAGTTACTCTGGGCATAGCACAGATACGCAGTATTTT.

The chain joins TRBV28 to TRBJ1-5, with 9 bases matching TRBD1. Germline CDR1 MDHEN, CDR2 SYDVKM. The CDR3 contains 17 residues. Losses at the gene ends were 2 bases for V and 3 bases for J; bases not matched to a gene: 8. The CDR3 loop is CASSLPTGQGFNQPQHF. In DNA, the CDR3 is TGTGCCAGCAGTTTACCGACGGGACAGGGATTCAATCAGCCCCAGCATTTT.

V gene TRBV7-9 combines with J gene TRBJ2-7; 10 bases fit TRBD2. Germline V CDR1 and CDR2: SEHNR, FQNEAQ (reference sequence). The CDR3 has 16 residues. CDR3 sequence (DNA): TGTTCCAGCAGCTTAATGCGAGCGGGAGGGCCTTACGAGCAGTACGTC. Amino acid sequence: CSSSLMRAGGPYEQYV.

The chain joins TRBV10-3 to TRBJ1-2, with TRBD1 matching over 8 bases. The CDR3 has 17 amino acids. The germline V gene encodes CDR1 ENHRY and CDR2 SYGVKD. The V segment lost 3 bases and the J segment 3 bases; nucleotides outside the gene matches: 12. The CDR3 protein is CAISDLRTGGEDYGYTF. CDR3 coding DNA: TGTGCCATCAGTGACCTTCGAACAGGGGGTGAAGACTATGGCTACACCTTC.

V gene TRBV5-1 combines with J gene TRBJ2-7; 9 nucleotides match TRBD2. The CDR3 loop spans 15 amino acids. V gave up 0 bases and J gave up 3 bases; unmatched junction bases: 4. CDR1 SGHRS and CDR2 YFSETQ come from the germline V gene. This chain's CDR3 is CASSLELAGHYEQYF. The CDR3 DNA is TGCGCCAGCAGCTTGGAACTAGCGGGCCACTACGAGCAGTACTTC.

V is TRBV11-3 and J is TRBJ2-3; weak D call: TRBD2 (5 bases). This CDR3 has 16 residues. V gave up 5 bases and J gave up 0 bases, with 15 bases separating them. Germline V lookup: CDR1 SGHNT, CDR2 YENEEA. The CDR3 DNA sequence: TGTGCCAGCAGCCCAGGACTGTCTGCCAGCACAGATACGCAGTATTTT. It codes for CASSPGLSASTDTQYF.

The chain joins TRBV9 to TRBJ2-3; maybe TRBD2 (5 bases). CDR1 and CDR2 from the germline V gene are SGDLS and YYNGEE. Trimming pared 0 bases from V and 5 bases from J, leaving 13 bases between. This CDR3 region has 15 residues. The CDR3 nucleotides read TGTGCCAGCAGCGTAGTGAGGACTCCCGGAGATACGCAGTATTTT. This sequence encodes CASSVVRTPGDTQYF.

This clone was seen only once. The rearrangement links TRBV6-1 to TRBJ2-2, with 9 bases lining up with TRBD2. This CDR3 is 15 amino acids long. Germline-derived CDR1 and CDR2 are MNHNS and SASEGT. After removal of 8 bases from V and 4 bases from J, the junction contained 8 bases not matched to a gene. Written as DNA, the CDR3 is TGTGCCAGCTCGTTAGCGGGAGAGGCCACCGGGGAGCTGTTTTTT. Protein product: CASSLAGEATGELFF.

The chain joins TRBV28 to TRBJ1-5; D may be TRBD1 (5 bases). The length of the CDR3 is 17 residues. Germline V CDR1 and CDR2: MDHEN, SYDVKM. Trimming took off 7 bases at V and 6 bases at J, with 25 bases between the two ends. The DNA for the CDR3 is TGTGCCAGCACCGTCTTAGGCCCCAGGGTTGGCAGTCAGCCCCAGCATTTT. It is translated as CASTVLGPRVGSQPQHF.

This clone showed up just a few times. CDR3 bases: TGTGCCAGCAGCGTAGAGGGGACCGGGGAGCTGTTTTTT. Protein sequence: CASSVEGTGELFF. The chain is built from TRBV9 and TRBJ2-2; tentative D call: TRBD1 (5 bases). Germline CDR1 and CDR2: SGDLS and YYNGEE. Trimming shortened V by 0 bases and J by 5 bases, and 5 bases separated the two germline ends. CDR3 length: 13 amino acids.